This TCR beta chain originates from a study of human T cells and chemical hapten exposure. Across the whole study: There were per-sample TCR yield variations, arising mainly from small pooled library volume differences.

Germline values: CDR1 WSHSY, CDR2 SAAADI. Unmatched junction bases numbered 8, after V lost 2 bases and J lost 8 bases. The CDR3 contains 15 residues. This clonotype was detected ten times or more. Its antigen remains unknown. TCRdb re-derived calls from the RACE reads in MiXCR, one entry per CDR3 protein. The sample includes some 52,000 distinct CDR3 sequences, 8% to 13% seen only once; the top ten take approximately 2%. Study-wide points: No change in TCRs above 1 in 1000 frequency was produced by DPC sensitization.

The time point here: patch test 1, 2 weeks after DPC sensitization. The treatment is: therapeutic diphenylcyclopropenone sensitization with weekly scalp DPC. Extraction of total RNA was performed on unfractionated whole blood. Source: whole blood, taken in connection with sensitization to the hapten diphenylcyclopropenone (DPC). This receptor was taken from a woman aged 40 to 49 with alopecia areata. Some clones in this sample may be carry-over from other donors' samples. The chain links TRBV10-2 to TRBJ2-1, with 8 nucleotides matching TRBD2. CDR3 protein: CASSEPKGLVYEQFF. Written as DNA, the CDR3 is TGCGCCAGCAGTGAGCCGAAGGGACTAGTGTATGAGCAGTTCTTC.